This is a list of T cell receptor beta chains from one sample in a study of blood T cell repertoires in COVID-19. Repertoires were generated with immunoSEQ multiplex PCR, while TCRdb's copy carries only in-frame clones and drops some. The sample carries some 58,000 clones, over 80% recorded once. Source material: peripheral blood. These receptors originate from a human donor in a cohort sampled during active COVID-19. CDR3s include the opening cysteine and the closing phenylalanine or tryptophan. The D gene is left open where the match is weak. Clone size is stated in some rows and not others, as once, few, many or a class when expanded.

J gene | D gene | clone size | V gene | CDR3 protein | CDR3 DNA
TRBJ1-6 | NA | NA | TRBV7-6 | CASSPGEAGSNSPLHF | TGTGCCAGCAGCCCTGGAGAAGCGGGAAGCAATTCACCCCTCCACTTT
TRBJ1-2 | TRBD1 | NA | TRBV25-1 | CATHAGTGAGRDGYTF | TGTGCCACTCACGCCGGGACAGGGGCCGGGAGAGATGGCTACACCTTC
TRBJ1-1 | NA | NA | TRBV18 | CASGTRGTMNTEAFF | TGTGCCAGCGGAACCCGGGGTACGATGAACACTGAAGCTTTCTTT
TRBJ1-5 | NA | NA | TRBV3-1/TRBV3-2 | CASSQGGRQPQHF | TGTGCCAGCAGCCAAGGGGGCCGTCAGCCCCAGCATTTT
TRBJ1-5 | TRBD1 | few | TRBV19 | CASNLGQGAYQPQHF | TGTGCCAGTAATCTCGGGCAGGGGGCGTATCAGCCCCAGCATTTT
TRBJ2-6 | NA | NA | TRBV7-9 | CASSLVWESGANVLTF | TGTGCCAGCAGCTTAGTATGGGAGTCTGGGGCCAACGTCCTGACTTTC
TRBJ2-3 | TRBD2 | once | TRBV25-1 | CASSEPLPSGRTDTQYF | TGTGCCAGCAGTGAACCCCTCCCCAGCGGGAGGACAGATACGCAGTATTTT
TRBJ1-3 | NA | NA | TRBV20-1 | CSASAISTGNTIYF | TGCAGTGCTAGTGCCATTAGCACTGGAAACACCATATATTTT
TRBJ2-7 | NA | few | TRBV5-4 | CASRPDSAYEQYF | TGTGCCAGCAGACCCGACAGCGCCTACGAGCAGTACTTC
TRBJ1-1 | TRBD1 | NA | TRBV3-1/TRBV3-2 | CASTRQGAGAFF | TGTGCCAGCACGAGGCAGGGGGCGGGGGCTTTCTTT
TRBJ2-7 | TRBD1 | NA | TRBV7-9 | CASSLAYRTGADEQYF | TGTGCCAGCAGCTTAGCGTATCGGACAGGGGCCGACGAGCAGTACTTC
TRBJ2-1 | TRBD2 | NA | TRBV5-1 | CASSLGLAGDSYNEQFF | TGCGCCAGCAGCCTTGGACTAGCGGGGGACTCCTACAATGAGCAGTTCTTC
TRBJ2-7 | NA | NA | TRBV10-3 | CAINQDISSYEQYF | TGTGCCATCAACCAGGACATCTCTTCCTACGAGCAGTACTTC
TRBJ2-7 | NA | NA | TRBV18 | CASSPLSGERVYEQYF | TGTGCCAGCTCACCCCTATCGGGGGAACGGGTCTACGAGCAGTACTTC
TRBJ2-3 | NA | NA | TRBV6-7 | CASSTRGMSTDTQYF | TGTGCCAGCAGTACCAGGGGCATGAGCACAGATACGCAGTATTTT
TRBJ2-2 | TRBD2 | NA | TRBV4-1 | CASSQWGGGSNTGELFF | TGCGCCAGCAGCCAGTGGGGCGGGGGGTCGAACACCGGGGAGCTGTTTTTT
TRBJ2-7 | TRBD1 | NA | TRBV7-8 | CASSLARRQGFYEQYF | TGTGCCAGCAGCTTAGCGCGACGACAGGGGTTCTACGAGCAGTACTTC
TRBJ1-1 | NA | NA | TRBV7-9 | CASSLLEGNTEAFF | TGTGCCAGCAGCCTACTAGAGGGGAACACTGAAGCTTTCTTT
TRBJ2-5 | TRBD2 | NA | TRBV7-9 | CASSLLAGTETQYF | TGTGCCAGCAGCTTACTAGCGGGGACGGAGACCCAGTACTTC
TRBJ2-3 | NA | NA | TRBV12-3/TRBV12-4 | CASSLATTADF | TGTGCCAGCAGTTTAGCCACGACAGCCGACTTT
TRBJ2-7 | NA | NA | TRBV11-2 | CASSLQGYEQYF | TGTGCCAGCAGCTTACAGGGCTACGAGCAGTACTTC
TRBJ1-5 | NA | NA | TRBV18 | CASSEKQGSNQPQHF | TGTGCCAGCTCAGAAAAACAGGGCTCCAATCAGCCCCAGCATTTT
TRBJ1-2 | TRBD1 | NA | TRBV7-9 | CASSFPGTGKGVGYTF | TGTGCCAGCAGCTTCCCTGGGACAGGGAAGGGGGTTGGCTACACCTTC